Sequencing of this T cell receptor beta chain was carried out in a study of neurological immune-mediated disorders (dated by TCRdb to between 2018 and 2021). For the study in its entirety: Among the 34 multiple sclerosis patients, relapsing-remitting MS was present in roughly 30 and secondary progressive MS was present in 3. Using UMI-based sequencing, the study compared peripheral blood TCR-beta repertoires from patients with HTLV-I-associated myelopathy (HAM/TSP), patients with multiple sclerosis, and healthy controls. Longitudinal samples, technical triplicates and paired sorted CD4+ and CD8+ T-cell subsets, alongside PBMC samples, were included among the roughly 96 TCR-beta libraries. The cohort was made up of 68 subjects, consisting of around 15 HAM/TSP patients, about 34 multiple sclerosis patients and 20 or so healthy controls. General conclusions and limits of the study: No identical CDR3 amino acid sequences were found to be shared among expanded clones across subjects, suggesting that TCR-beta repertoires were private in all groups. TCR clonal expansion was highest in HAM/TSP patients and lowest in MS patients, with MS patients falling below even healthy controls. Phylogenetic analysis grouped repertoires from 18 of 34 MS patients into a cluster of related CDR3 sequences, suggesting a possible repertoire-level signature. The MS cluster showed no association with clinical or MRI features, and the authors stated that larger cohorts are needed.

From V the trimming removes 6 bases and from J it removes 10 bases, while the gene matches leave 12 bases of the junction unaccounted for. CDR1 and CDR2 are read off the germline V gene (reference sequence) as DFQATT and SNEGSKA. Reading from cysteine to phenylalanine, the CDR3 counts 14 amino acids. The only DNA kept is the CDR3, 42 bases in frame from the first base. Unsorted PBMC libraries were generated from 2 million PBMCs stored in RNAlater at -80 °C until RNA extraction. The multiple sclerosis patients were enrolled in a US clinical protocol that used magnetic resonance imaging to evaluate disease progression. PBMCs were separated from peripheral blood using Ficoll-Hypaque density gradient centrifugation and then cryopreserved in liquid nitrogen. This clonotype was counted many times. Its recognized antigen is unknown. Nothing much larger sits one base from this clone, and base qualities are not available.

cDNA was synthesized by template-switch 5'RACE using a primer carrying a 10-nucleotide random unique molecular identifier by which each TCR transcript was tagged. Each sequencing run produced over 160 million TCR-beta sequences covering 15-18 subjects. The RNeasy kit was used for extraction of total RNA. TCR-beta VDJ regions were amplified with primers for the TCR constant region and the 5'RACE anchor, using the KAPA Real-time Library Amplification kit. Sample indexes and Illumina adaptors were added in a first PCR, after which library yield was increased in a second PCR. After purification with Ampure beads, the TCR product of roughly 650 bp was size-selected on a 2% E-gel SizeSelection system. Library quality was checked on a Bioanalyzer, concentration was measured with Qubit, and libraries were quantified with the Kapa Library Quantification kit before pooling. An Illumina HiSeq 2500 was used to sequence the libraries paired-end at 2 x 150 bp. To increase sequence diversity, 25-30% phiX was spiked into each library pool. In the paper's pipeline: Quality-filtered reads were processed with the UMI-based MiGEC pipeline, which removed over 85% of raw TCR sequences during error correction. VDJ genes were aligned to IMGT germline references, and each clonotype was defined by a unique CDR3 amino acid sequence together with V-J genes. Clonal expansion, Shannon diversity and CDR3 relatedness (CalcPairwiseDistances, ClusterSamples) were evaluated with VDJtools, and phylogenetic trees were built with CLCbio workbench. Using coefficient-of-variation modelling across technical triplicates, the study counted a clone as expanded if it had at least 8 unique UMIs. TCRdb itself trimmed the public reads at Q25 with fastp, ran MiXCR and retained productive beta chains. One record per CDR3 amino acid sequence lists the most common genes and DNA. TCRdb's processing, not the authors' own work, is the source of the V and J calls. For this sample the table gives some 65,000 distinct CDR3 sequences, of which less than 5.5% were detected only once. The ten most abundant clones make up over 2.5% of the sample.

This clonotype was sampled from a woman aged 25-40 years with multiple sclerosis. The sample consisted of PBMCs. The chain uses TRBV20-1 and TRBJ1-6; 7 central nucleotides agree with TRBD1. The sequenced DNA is TGCAGTGCCCGTGACTACAGGGGAGGGTCACCCCTCCACTTT. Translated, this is CSARDYRGGSPLHF.